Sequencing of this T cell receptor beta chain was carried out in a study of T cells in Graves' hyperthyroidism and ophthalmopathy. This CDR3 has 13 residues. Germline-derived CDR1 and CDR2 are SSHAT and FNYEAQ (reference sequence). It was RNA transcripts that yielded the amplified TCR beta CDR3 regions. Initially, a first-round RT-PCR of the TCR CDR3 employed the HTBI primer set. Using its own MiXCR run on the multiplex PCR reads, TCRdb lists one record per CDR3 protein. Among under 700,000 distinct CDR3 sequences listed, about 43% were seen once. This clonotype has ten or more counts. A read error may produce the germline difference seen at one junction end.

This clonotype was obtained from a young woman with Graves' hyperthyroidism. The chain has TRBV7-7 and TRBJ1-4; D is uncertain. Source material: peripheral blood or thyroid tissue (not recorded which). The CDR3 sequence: CASSPLLGEKLFF. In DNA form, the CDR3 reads TGTGCTAGCAGCCCACTATTGGGTGAAAAACTGTTTTTT.